The 2 T cell receptor beta chains reported below all come from one sample, sequenced in a study of shared clonotypes between healthy human individuals. Only in-frame clones appear in the TCRdb table, and some are missing; sequencing was by immunoSEQ multiplex PCR. The sample includes 1,500,000 or so clones, more than 95% of them seen just once. Sequencing was performed on naive CD4+ T cells sorted from blood. Documented subset: CD45RA+ positively selected. These receptors came from a man aged 25 to 40 in good health.

This rearrangement joins TRBV2 to TRBJ2-5; 10 bases fit TRBD1. CDR1 and CDR2 (germline): SNHLY, FYNNEI. With V trimmed by 7 bases and J by 4 bases, 6 bases remained unmatched. The CDR3 has 14 residues. CDR3 region: CASIRDRGRETQYF. The CDR3, as DNA: TGTGCCAGCATCCGGGACAGGGGTCGAGAGACCCAGTACTTC.

The chain joins TRBV7-9 to TRBJ1-4, with a tentative D call TRBD1 (5 bases). The CDR3 has 15 residues. CDR1 is SEHNR and CDR2 is FQNEAQ in the germline V gene (reference sequence). Deletions cut 2 bases from V and 7 bases from J, with 14 bases between. The CDR3 spells CASSLLGEEFEKLFF. The CDR3 bases are TGTGCCAGCAGCTTACTGGGGGAGGAGTTTGAAAAACTGTTTTTT.